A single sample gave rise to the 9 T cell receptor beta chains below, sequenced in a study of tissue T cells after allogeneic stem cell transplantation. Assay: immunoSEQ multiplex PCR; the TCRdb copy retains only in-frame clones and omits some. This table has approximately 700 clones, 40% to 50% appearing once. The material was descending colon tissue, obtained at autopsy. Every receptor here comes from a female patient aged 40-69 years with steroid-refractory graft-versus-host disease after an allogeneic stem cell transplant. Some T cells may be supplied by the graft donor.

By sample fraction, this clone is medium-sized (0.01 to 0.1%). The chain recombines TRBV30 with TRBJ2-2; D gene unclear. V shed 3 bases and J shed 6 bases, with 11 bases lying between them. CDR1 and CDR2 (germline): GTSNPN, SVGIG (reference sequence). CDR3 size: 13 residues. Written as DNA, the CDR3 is TGTGCCTGGAGCGTCTCATGGGCCGGGGAGCTGTTTTTT. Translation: CAWSVSWAGELFF.

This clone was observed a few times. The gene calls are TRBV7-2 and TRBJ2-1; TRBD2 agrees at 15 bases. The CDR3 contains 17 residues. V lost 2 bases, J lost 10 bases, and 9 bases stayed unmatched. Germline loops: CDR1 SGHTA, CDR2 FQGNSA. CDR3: CASSLNGLAGGPGEQFF. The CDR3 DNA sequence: TGTGCCAGCAGCTTAAACGGACTAGCGGGGGGGCCGGGAGAGCAGTTCTTC. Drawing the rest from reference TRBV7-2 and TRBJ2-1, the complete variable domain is GAGVSQSPSNKVTEKGKDVELRCDPISGHTALYWYRQSLGQGLEFLIYFQGNSAPDKSGLPSDRFSAERTGGSVSTLTIQRTQQEDSAVYLCASSLNGLAGGPGEQFFGPGTRLTVL.

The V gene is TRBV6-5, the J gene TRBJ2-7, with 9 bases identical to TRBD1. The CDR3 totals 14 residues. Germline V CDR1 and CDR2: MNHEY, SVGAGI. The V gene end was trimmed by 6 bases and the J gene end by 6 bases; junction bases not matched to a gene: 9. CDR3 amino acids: CASRRRDRVGEQYF. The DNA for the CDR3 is TGTGCCAGCAGGAGACGGGACAGGGTCGGCGAGCAGTACTTC.

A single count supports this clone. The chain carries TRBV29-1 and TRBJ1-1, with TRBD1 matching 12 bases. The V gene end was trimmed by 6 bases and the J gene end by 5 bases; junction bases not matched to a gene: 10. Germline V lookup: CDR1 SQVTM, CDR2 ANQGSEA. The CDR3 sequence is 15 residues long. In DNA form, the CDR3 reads TGCAGCGTCGATGGGACAGGGGGCCCGAGGACTGAAGCTTTCTTT. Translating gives CSVDGTGGPRTEAFF.

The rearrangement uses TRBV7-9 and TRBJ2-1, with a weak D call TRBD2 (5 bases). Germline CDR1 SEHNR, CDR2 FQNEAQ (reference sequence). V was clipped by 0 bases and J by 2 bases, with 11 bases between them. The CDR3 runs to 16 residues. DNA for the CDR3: TGTGCCAGCAGCTTAGCAACCGGGATCCCCTACAATGAGCAGTTCTTC. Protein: CASSLATGIPYNEQFF.

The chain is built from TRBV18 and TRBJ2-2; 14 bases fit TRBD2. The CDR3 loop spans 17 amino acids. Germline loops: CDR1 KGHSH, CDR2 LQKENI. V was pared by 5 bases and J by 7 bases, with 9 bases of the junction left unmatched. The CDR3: CASSSGTSGRVGGELFF. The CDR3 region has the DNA TGTGCCAGCTCATCGGGGACTAGCGGGAGAGTTGGCGGGGAGCTGTTTTTT.

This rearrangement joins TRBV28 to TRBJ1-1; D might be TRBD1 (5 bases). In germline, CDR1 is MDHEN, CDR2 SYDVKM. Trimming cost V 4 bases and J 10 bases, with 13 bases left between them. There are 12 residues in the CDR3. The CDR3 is CASSSEGQGAFF. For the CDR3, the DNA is TGTGCCAGCAGTTCGGAGGGGCAAGGAGCTTTCTTT.

The CDR3 loop is CAISDGTYEQYF. Written as DNA, the CDR3 is TGTGCCATCAGTGACGGAACCTACGAGCAGTACTTC. The chain links TRBV10-3 to TRBJ2-7; D call uncertain. The V gene lost 3 bases and the J gene lost 2 bases, with 5 bases spanning the gap. CDR1 ENHRY and CDR2 SYGVKD come from the germline V gene. This CDR3 is 12 amino acids long.

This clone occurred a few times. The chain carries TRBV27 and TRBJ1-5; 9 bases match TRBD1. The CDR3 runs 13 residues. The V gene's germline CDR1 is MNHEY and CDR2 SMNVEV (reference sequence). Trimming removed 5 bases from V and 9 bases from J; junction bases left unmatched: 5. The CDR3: CASSATGGGPQHF. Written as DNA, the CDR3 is TGTGCCAGCAGTGCGACAGGGGGGGGGCCCCAGCATTTT.